These T cell receptor beta chains were read from a single sample in a study of patients and donors after allogeneic stem cell transplantation. TCRdb reprocessed the RT-PCR reads via MiXCR and lists one record per CDR3 protein. The table shows approximately 430,000 distinct CDR3 sequences, with roughly 16% occurring only once. Specimen: blood, either unsorted or a sorted T cell fraction (not recorded which). The receptor source for this set is a human donor who was either an allogeneic HSCT recipient or a stem cell or donor lymphocyte infusion donor (not recorded which). It is not recorded whose cells these are; they may come from a transplant donor. CDR3s include the opening cysteine and the closing phenylalanine or tryptophan. D genes are given only for firm matches. Size is stated for part of the rows, as once, few or many counts, or as a class when the clone is expanded.

d_gene	v_gene	abundance	j_gene	CDR3nt	CDR3aa
TRBD2	TRBV3-1	-	TRBJ2-7	TGTGCCAGCACCCCTCCCGGGGGGGCCTACGAGCAGTACTTC	CASTPPGGAYEQYF
-	TRBV18	-	TRBJ2-2	TGTGCCAGCCTGACAGCTGCGAACACCGGGGAGCTGTTTTTT	CASLTAANTGELFF
-	TRBV27	few	TRBJ2-3	TGTGCCAGCAGTCCAGCTAGGGCAGATACGCAGTATTTT	CASSPARADTQYF
-	TRBV4-2	many	TRBJ2-5	TGTGCCAGCAGCCAAGATCGGGGGCGGAACGGGGAGACCCAGTACTTC	CASSQDRGRNGETQYF
-	TRBV14	-	TRBJ2-1	TGTGCCAGCAGCGGAGGGGGCTTCGATGGGAGTGAGCAGTTCTTC	CASSGGGFDGSEQFF
-	TRBV7-1	-	TRBJ2-1	TGTGCCAGCAGCTCCCCATCGCCGGTTGCACTCAATAGCCGTCGATTCTCCTACAATGAGCAGTTCTTC	CASSSPSPVALNSRRFSYNEQFF
-	TRBV19	-	TRBJ2-1	TGTGCCAGTAGTATGACAAGGGGTTCCTACAATGAGCAGTTCTTC	CASSMTRGSYNEQFF
-	TRBV5-1	-	TRBJ1-1	TGCGCCAGCAGTTCCGGGGGATGGAGCATGAACACTGAAGCTTTCTTT	CASSSGGWSMNTEAFF
-	TRBV12-3/TRBV12-4	many	TRBJ2-7	TGTGCCAGCAGTTCTGGCAGGGACTACGAGCAGTACTTC	CASSSGRDYEQYF
-	TRBV27	few	TRBJ2-5	TGTGCCAGCAGTTTATCCCCTGGACCGCTAGAGACCCAGTACTTC	CASSLSPGPLETQYF
TRBD1	TRBV7-2	many	TRBJ1-5	TGTGCCAGCAGCTTGGACAGGGTGGACCAGCCCCAGCATTTT	CASSLDRVDQPQHF
-	TRBV20-1	-	TRBJ2-6	TGCAGTGCCCCACGGGCCCACTCTGGGGCCAACGTCCTGACTTTC	CSAPRAHSGANVLTF
-	TRBV20-1	-	TRBJ2-7	TGCAGTGCTAGGGTCCGAGACAACTACGAGCAGTACTTC	CSARVRDNYEQYF
-	TRBV21-1	-	TRBJ1-1	TGTGCCAGCAGCAAACAGTCCAGGATAAACACTGAAGCTTTCTTT	CASSKQSRINTEAFF
-	TRBV4-1	few	TRBJ1-2	TGCGCCAGCAGCCGAGAGGAACAGACCAGGAGTGGCTACACCTTC	CASSREEQTRSGYTF
TRBD1	TRBV12-3/TRBV12-4	few	TRBJ2-6	TGTGCCAGCAGTTTATATCCGGGACAGGGGGCAAATGGGGCCAACGTCCTGACTTTC	CASSLYPGQGANGANVLTF
-	TRBV12-3/TRBV12-4	-	TRBJ1-1	TGTGCCAGCAGGGGTGGGAGCACTGAAGCTTTCTTT	CASRGGSTEAFF
-	TRBV11-1	-	TRBJ1-1	TGTGCCAGCAGCTTTGGCGCCTGGGCCAGGGCGGTGAACACTGAAGCTTTCTTT	CASSFGAWARAVNTEAFF
TRBD1	TRBV29-1	few	TRBJ2-7	TGCAGCGTTGGAAGGGGGCATGATCAGGAGCAGTACTTC	CSVGRGHDQEQYF
-	TRBV12-3/TRBV12-4	few	TRBJ1-1	TGTGCCAGCAGTCTATACCGTGGGAGCGCTGAAGCTTTCTTT	CASSLYRGSAEAFF
TRBD2	TRBV7-9	many	TRBJ2-5	TGTGCCAGCAGCTTATCCGTGGGACTAGCGGTCTTC	CASSLSVGLAVF
-	TRBV6-1	few	TRBJ1-1	TGTGCCAGCAACCGACAGGCGAACACTGAAGCTTTCTTT	CASNRQANTEAFF
TRBD1	TRBV5-1	many	TRBJ2-4	TGCGCCAGCTCTGGACAGGGGAAAAACATTCAGTACTTC	CASSGQGKNIQYF
TRBD2	TRBV9	few	TRBJ2-5	TGTGCCAGCAGCGTAGGCGGGAGGAGAGAGACCCAGTACTTC	CASSVGGRRETQYF
-	TRBV29-1	-	TRBJ1-1	TGCAGCGTTGAACCCTCAGGGGATGGGGACACTGAAGCTTTCTTT	CSVEPSGDGDTEAFF
-	TRBV6-5	many	TRBJ1-5	TGTGCCAGCAGTTACGGGCAGGGCCGCAATCAGCCCCAGCATTTT	CASSYGQGRNQPQHF
TRBD2	TRBV7-2	-	TRBJ2-3	TGTGCCAGCAGATTTAGCGGGGGGGCCCCAGATACGCAGTATTTT	CASRFSGGAPDTQYF
-	TRBV3-1	-	TRBJ2-1	TGTGCCAGCAGCCGGGGACATTCCAATGAGCAGTTCTTC	CASSRGHSNEQFF
-	TRBV28	few	TRBJ2-7	TGTGCCAGCAGAACTTTGATCGGGAGTCTTTACGAGCAGTACTTC	CASRTLIGSLYEQYF
TRBD2	TRBV2	-	TRBJ2-3	TGTGCCAGCAGCGTTACTAGCGGACGCACAGATACGCAGTATTTT	CASSVTSGRTDTQYF
TRBD2	TRBV10-3	many	TRBJ2-1	TGTGCCATCAGTGGATCAACGAGCGGGAGTTACAATGAGCAGTTCTTC	CAISGSTSGSYNEQFF
TRBD2	TRBV4-1	few	TRBJ2-5	TGCGCCAGCAGCCAAGGGGGACTAGCGCCAGAGACCCAGTACTTC	CASSQGGLAPETQYF
-	TRBV30	-	TRBJ1-2	TGTGCCTGGAGTGTACGCACCGGCTATGGCTACACCTTC	CAWSVRTGYGYTF
-	TRBV5-1	many	TRBJ1-1	TGCGCCAGCAGCTTAATATGGGGTAACACTGAAGCTTTCTTT	CASSLIWGNTEAFF
-	TRBV27	-	TRBJ1-2	TGTGCCAGCAGTTTACTTGACAGGAGGAACTATGGCTACACCTTC	CASSLLDRRNYGYTF
-	TRBV7-2	few	TRBJ1-6	TGTGCCAGCAGCACTAGACAGAACTATAATTCACCCCTCCACTTT	CASSTRQNYNSPLHF
-	TRBV21-1	-	TRBJ2-3	TGTGCCAGCAGCCTCCGGGACACCCCAAGGAAAAGAGATACGCAGTATTTT	CASSLRDTPRKRDTQYF
-	TRBV7-9	few	TRBJ1-5	TGTGCCAGCAGCAATTCGGAGCCCCAGCATTTT	CASSNSEPQHF
-	TRBV29-1	-	TRBJ1-2	TGCAGCGTTGAACGTGAGACAGGCCCCTATGGCTACACCTTC	CSVERETGPYGYTF
-	TRBV3-1	few	TRBJ1-5	TGTGCCAGCAGCCAAGATGGCCACCTCAATCAGCCCCAGCATTTT	CASSQDGHLNQPQHF
TRBD1	TRBV20-1	-	TRBJ2-4	TGCAGTGTGGAGCGACAGGGAATAAAGAACATTCAGTACTTC	CSVERQGIKNIQYF